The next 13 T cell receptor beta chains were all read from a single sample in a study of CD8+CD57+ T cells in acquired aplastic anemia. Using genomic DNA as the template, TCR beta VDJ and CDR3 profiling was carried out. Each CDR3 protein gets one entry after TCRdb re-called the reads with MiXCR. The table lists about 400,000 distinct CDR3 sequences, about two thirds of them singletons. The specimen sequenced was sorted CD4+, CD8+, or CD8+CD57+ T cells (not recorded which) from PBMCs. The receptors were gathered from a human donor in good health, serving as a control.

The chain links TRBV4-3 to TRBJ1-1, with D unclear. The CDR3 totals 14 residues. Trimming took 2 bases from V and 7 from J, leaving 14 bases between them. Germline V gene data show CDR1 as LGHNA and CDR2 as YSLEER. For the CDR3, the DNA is TGCGCCAGCAGCCAACCCGGGCAGATAATTGAAGCTTTCTTT. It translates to CASSQPGQIIEAFF.

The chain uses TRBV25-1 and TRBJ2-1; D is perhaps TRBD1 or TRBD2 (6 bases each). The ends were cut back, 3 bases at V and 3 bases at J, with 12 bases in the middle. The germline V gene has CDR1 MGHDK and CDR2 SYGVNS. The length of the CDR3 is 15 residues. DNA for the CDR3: TGTGCCAGCAGTGAGGGTAGGGGGGACTACAATGAGCAGTTCTTC. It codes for CASSEGRGDYNEQFF.

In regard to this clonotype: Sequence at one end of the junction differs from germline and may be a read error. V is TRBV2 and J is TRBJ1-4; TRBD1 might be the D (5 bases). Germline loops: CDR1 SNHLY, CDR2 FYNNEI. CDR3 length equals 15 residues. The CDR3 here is CASSASGSANEKLFF. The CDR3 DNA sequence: TGTGCCAGCAGTGCATCAGGGTCAGCTAACGAAAAACTGTTTTTT.

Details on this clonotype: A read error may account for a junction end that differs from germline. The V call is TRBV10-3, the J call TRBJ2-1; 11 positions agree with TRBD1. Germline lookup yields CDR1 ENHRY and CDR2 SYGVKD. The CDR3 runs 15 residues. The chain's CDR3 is CASSEGTGGSDEQFF. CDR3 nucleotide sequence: TGTGCCAGCAGTGAAGGGACAGGGGGATCCGATGAGCAGTTCTTC.

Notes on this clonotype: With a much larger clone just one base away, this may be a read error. CDR3 protein: CASSHTQGARANVLTF. CDR3 bases: TGTGCCAGCAGCCATACTCAGGGGGCTAGGGCCAACGTCCTGACTTTC. The chain is built from TRBV27 and TRBJ2-6; 8 bases line up with TRBD1. CDR3 length: 16 residues. V lost 6 bases, J lost 5 bases, and 9 bases stayed unmatched. Germline V gene data show CDR1 as MNHEY and CDR2 as SMNVEV (reference sequence).

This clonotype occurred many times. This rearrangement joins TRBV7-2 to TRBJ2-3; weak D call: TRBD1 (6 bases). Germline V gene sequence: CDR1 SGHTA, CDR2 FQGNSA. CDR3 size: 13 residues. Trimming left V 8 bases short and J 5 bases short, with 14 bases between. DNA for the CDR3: TGTGCCAGCCTCGGACAGATCGGAGATACGCAGTATTTT. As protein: CASLGQIGDTQYF. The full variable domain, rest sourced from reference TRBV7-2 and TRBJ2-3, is GAGVSQSPSNKVTEKGKDVELRCDPISGHTALYWYRQSLGQGLEFLIYFQGNSAPDKSGLPSDRFSAERTGGSVSTLTIQRTQQEDSAVYLCASLGQIGDTQYFGPGTRLTVL.

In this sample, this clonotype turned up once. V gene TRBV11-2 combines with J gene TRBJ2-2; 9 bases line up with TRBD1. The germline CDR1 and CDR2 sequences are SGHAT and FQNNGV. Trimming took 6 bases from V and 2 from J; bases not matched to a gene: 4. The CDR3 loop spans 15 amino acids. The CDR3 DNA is TGTGCCAGCAGGAGGACAGGGGAAAACACCGGGGAGCTGTTTTTT. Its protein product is CASRRTGENTGELFF.

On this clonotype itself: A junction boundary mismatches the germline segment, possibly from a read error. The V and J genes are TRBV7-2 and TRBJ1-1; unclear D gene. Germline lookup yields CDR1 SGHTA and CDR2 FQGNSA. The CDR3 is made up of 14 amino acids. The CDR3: CASSYWTGNTGELF. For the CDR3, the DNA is TGTGCCAGCAGCTACTGGACGGGTAACACCGGGGAGTTGTTT.

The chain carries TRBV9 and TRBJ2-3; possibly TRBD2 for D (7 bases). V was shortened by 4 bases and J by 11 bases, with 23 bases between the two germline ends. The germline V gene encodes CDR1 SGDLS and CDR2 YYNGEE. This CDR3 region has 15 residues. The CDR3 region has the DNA TGTGCCAGCAGCTTAGGGGAGCGGGACACAGATGAGCAGTATTTT. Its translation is CASSLGERDTDEQYF.

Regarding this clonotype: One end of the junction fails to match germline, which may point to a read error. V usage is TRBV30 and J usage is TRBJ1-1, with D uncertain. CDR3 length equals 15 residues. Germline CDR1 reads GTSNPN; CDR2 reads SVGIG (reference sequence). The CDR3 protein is CARSLLPERNTEAFF. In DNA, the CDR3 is TGTGCCCGGAGTCTTTTGCCGGAAAGGAACACTGAAGCTTTCTTT.

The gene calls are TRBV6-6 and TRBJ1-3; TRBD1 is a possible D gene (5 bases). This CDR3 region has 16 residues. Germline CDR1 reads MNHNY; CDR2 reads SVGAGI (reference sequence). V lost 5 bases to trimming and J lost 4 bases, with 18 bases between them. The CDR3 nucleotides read TGTGCCAGCAGTGACGAAGGGGCCTACTCAGGAAACACCATATATTTT. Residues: CASSDEGAYSGNTIYF.

CDR3 residues: CASSLVGGGGTNSPLHF. The CDR3 region has the DNA TGTGCCAGCAGCTTAGTAGGCGGGGGAGGGACCAATTCACCCCTCCACTTT. The chain has TRBV7-2 and TRBJ1-6; the D gene is possibly TRBD1 (5 bases). V was clipped by 1 base and J by 7 bases, with 17 bases between them. Germline assignment: CDR1 SGHTA and CDR2 FQGNSA. The CDR3 extends over 17 amino acids.

CDR3 residues: CASSIGLGNQPQHF. CDR3 DNA: TGTGCCAGTAGTATAGGTTTGGGGAATCAGCCCCAGCATTTT. The chain recombines TRBV19 with TRBJ1-5; no firm D call. The CDR3 has 14 residues. The V gene's germline CDR1 is LNHDA and CDR2 SQIVND (reference sequence). The V end was cut by 1 base, the J end by 4 bases, with 8 bases between.